This T cell receptor beta chain was found in a study of T cell repertoires in cytomegalovirus infection (dated by TCRdb to between 2018 and 2021). As for the study more broadly: Donor HLA type was relevant to the analysis, as public TCR beta signatures indicated carriage of CMV infection together with the matching HLA type.

This clonotype was counted ten times or more. Its cognate antigen has yet to be identified. No per-base quality is available; no much larger clone lies one base away. The CDR3 runs 13 residues from the cysteine to the phenylalanine. Just CDR3 DNA is preserved here, 39 bases in frame from base 1. V is cut by 5 bases and J by 2 bases, and the space between the germline ends is 10 bases. CDR1 and CDR2 are drawn from the germline V gene: SNHLY, FYNNEI. The sample was run on an Illumina HiSeq 1500. TCRdb passed the public sequencing reads through fastp at Q25 and MiXCR, retaining productive beta sequences. Under each unique CDR3 protein, matching rows form one entry showing the most common genes and DNA. Here the sample has more than 150,000 distinct CDR3 sequences; 25% to 30% occur a single time. The leading ten clones occupy 31% of the sample. General study outcomes and caveats: The ex vivo response was dominated by HLA-C-restricted CMV-specific TCR beta clonotypes, which also provided the single most frequent clonotype in two of eight donors. Cumulative frequency of public TCR beta family members discriminated carriers of CMV infection plus the relevant HLA type in this cohort and an independent roughly 330-donor cohort.

The chain links TRBV2 with TRBJ2-7; no D gene call is confident. Material for sequencing was PBMCs. This TCR came from a human donor in good health (CMV status not recorded). Some clones in this sample may be carry-over from other donors' samples. The CDR3 protein sequence reads: CASSNSQAYEQYF. The bases are TGTGCCAGCAGTAATTCTCAGGCCTACGAGCAGTACTTC.